These T cell receptor beta chains were read from a single sample in a study of T-cell reconstitution after alpha-beta-depleted transplantation in children. Each CDR3 protein gets one entry after TCRdb re-called the PCR reads with MiXCR. This sample has about 460,000 distinct CDR3 sequences, with 10% found just once. Sequenced material: PBMCs, taken before TCRalphabeta/CD19-depleted stem cell transplant. The receptors come from a child aged 2 to 15 with inherited bone marrow failure, due to receive a stem cell transplant. Each CDR3 is given with its conserved first and last residue. The D gene is left open where the match is weak. Rows may omit the clone size; those that give it use once, few, many or a size class.

d_call j_call v_call clone_size cdr3_aa cdr3_nt
TRBD2 TRBJ2-2 TRBV10-2 many CASTRLALAGELFF TGCGCCAGCACTCGACTAGCATTGGCCGGGGAGCTGTTTTTT
. TRBJ1-1 TRBV6-5 many CASSYWGREATEAFF TGTGCCAGCAGTTACTGGGGCAGGGAGGCCACTGAAGCTTTCTTT
. TRBJ1-2 TRBV27 many CASSLNRELGYTF TGTGCCAGCAGTTTAAACCGGGAACTTGGCTACACCTTC
. TRBJ2-6 TRBV6-5 . CASSYDASGTGANVLTF TGTGCCAGCAGTTACGATGCGAGCGGAACTGGGGCCAACGTCCTGACTTTC
. TRBJ2-3 TRBV30 . CAWTGGAGDVLDTQYF TGTGCCTGGACCGGGGGCGCGGGAGACGTTTTAGATACGCAGTATTTT
. TRBJ2-5 TRBV20-1 . CSAVGVVTQYF TGCAGTGCGGTAGGGGTCGTGACCCAGTACTTC
TRBD1 TRBJ1-2 TRBV15 few CATSRDWGQSFYGYTF TGTGCCACCAGCAGAGATTGGGGACAGAGCTTCTATGGCTACACCTTC
. TRBJ1-1 TRBV29-1 many CSVGRGWGTEAFF TGCAGCGTTGGCAGGGGTTGGGGCACTGAAGCTTTCTTT
TRBD2 TRBJ2-1 TRBV19 . CASSTTSGTDNEQFF TGTGCCAGTAGTACTACTAGCGGGACCGACAATGAGCAGTTCTTC
TRBD1 TRBJ2-2 TRBV6-2/TRBV6-3 many CASSQHRGTGELFF TGTGCCAGCAGCCAACACAGGGGAACCGGGGAGCTGTTTTTT
. TRBJ1-1 TRBV7-9 . CASSPIEGQFFTEAFF TGTGCCAGCAGCCCAATCGAGGGCCAGTTTTTCACTGAAGCTTTCTTT
. TRBJ2-3 TRBV6-1 many CASRIDGGGDTQYF TGTGCCAGCAGGATCGACGGGGGCGGGGATACGCAGTATTTT
. TRBJ2-7 TRBV20-1 many CSASSGEQYF TGCAGTGCTAGTTCGGGAGAGCAGTACTTC
. TRBJ1-1 TRBV5-5 many CASSLGRGLGTEAFF TGTGCCAGCAGCTTGGGCAGGGGCCTTGGGACTGAAGCTTTCTTT
TRBD2 TRBJ2-5 TRBV29-1 many CSVDSGRAGETQYF TGCAGCGTTGATTCCGGGAGGGCGGGAGAGACCCAGTACTTC
TRBD2 TRBJ2-2 TRBV12-3/TRBV12-4 many CASSRLAGVGELFF TGTGCCAGCAGTAGACTAGCGGGAGTGGGGGAGCTGTTTTTT
TRBD2 TRBJ2-3 TRBV29-1 . CSVAYSSGKTDTQYF TGCAGCGTTGCCTATTCTAGCGGGAAAACAGATACGCAGTATTTT
. TRBJ2-7 TRBV3-1 many CASSRGESSYEQYF TGTGCCAGCAGCCGAGGGGAGAGCTCCTACGAGCAGTACTTC
. TRBJ1-5 TRBV6-5 . CASSYSGPSQPQHF TGTGCCAGCAGTTATTCTGGTCCATCTCAGCCCCAGCATTTT
. TRBJ2-1 TRBV5-3 few CATQIGLLSSYNEQFF TGTGCCACCCAAATTGGGCTCCTAAGCTCCTACAATGAGCAGTTCTTC
TRBD2 TRBJ2-7 TRBV18 many CASSLQTSGISYEQYF TGTGCCAGCTCACTGCAGACTAGCGGGATCTCCTACGAGCAGTACTTC